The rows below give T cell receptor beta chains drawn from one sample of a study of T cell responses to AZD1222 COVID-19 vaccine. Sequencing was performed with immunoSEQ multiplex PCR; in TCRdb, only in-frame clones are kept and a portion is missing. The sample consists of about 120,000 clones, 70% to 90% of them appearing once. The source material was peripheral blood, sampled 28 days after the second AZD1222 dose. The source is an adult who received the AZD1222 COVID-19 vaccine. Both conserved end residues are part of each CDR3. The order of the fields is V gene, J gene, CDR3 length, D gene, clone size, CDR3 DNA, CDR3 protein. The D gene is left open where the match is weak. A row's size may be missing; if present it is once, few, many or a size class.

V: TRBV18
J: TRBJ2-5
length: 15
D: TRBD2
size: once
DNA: TGTGCCAGCTCACCATCCAGCGGGGGGGGAGAGACCCAGTACTTC
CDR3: CASSPSSGGGETQYF

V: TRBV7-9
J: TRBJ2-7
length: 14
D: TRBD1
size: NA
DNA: TGTGCCAGCAGCCGCCGGGACAGTGGTGATGGGCAGTACTTC
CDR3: CASSRRDSGDGQYF

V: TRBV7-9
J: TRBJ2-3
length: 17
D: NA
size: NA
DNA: TGTGCCAGCAGCCCTTGGGTTGGGACGAAAAGCACAGATACGCAGTATTTT
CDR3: CASSPWVGTKSTDTQYF

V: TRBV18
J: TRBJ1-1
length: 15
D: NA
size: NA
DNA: TGTGCCAGCTCACACTTCCTGGAGGGCAACACTGAAGCTTTCTTT
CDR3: CASSHFLEGNTEAFF

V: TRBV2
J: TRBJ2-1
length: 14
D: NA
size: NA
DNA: TGTGCCAGCTTATGGGACTCTTCCTACAATGAGCAGTTCTTC
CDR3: CASLWDSSYNEQFF

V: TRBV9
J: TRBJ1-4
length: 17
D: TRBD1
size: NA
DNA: TGTGCCAGCAGCGCACAGGGGAGAAGGAACACTAATGAAAAACTGTTTTTT
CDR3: CASSAQGRRNTNEKLFF

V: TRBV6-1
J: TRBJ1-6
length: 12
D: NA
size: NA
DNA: TGTGCCACAGACAGTCATAATTCACCCCTCCACTTT
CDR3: CATDSHNSPLHF

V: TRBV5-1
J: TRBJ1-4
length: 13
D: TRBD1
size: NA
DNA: TGCGCCAGCAGCTCCGGACAGGGAGGAAAACTGTTTTTT
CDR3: CASSSGQGGKLFF

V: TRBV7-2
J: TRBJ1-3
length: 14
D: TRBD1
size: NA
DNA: TGTGCCTCGGCCGCGGGACAGGGACGAAACACCATATATTTT
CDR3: CASAAGQGRNTIYF

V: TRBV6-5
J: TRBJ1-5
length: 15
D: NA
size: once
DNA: TGTGCCAGCAGCCCCGTCCCAGGGATCAATCAGCCCCAGCATTTT
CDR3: CASSPVPGINQPQHF

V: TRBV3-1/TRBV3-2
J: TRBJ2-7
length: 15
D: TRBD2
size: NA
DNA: TGTGCCAGCAGCCGACGAGCGGGGACCTCCTACGAGCAGTACTTC
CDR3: CASSRRAGTSYEQYF

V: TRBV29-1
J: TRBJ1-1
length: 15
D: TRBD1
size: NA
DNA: TGCAGCGTTGATCAGGGACAGACCATGAACACTGAAGCTTTCTTT
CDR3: CSVDQGQTMNTEAFF

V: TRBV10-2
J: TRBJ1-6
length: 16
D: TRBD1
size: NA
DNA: TGCGCCAGCAGTGAGATGACAGGGGTCGGGAATTCACCCCTCCACTTT
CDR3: CASSEMTGVGNSPLHF

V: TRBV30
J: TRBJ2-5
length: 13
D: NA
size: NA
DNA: TGTGCCTGGAGTAGGAGGGCAATGGAGACCCAGTACTTC
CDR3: CAWSRRAMETQYF

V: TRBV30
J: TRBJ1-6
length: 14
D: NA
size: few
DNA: TGTGCCTGGAGTGTACAACGGTATAATTCACCCCTCCACTTT
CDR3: CAWSVQRYNSPLHF

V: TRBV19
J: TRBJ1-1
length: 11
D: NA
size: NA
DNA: TGTGCCAGTAAGGAGAACACTGAAGCTTTCTTT
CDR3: CASKENTEAFF

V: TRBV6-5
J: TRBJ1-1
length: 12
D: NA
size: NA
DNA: TGTGCCAGCAGTTTTCGACCGGGTGAAGCTTTCTTT
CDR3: CASSFRPGEAFF

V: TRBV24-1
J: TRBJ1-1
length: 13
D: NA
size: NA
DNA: TGTGCCACCAGTGATTGGAGGGGTACTGAAGCTTTCTTT
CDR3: CATSDWRGTEAFF

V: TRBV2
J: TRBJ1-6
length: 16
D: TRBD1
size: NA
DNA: TGTGCCAGCAGCCGTGGACAGGGGGCATATAATTCACCCCTCCACTTT
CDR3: CASSRGQGAYNSPLHF

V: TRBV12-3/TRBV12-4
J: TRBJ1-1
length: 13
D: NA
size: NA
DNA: TGTGCCAGCAGTTTACCCCCCAGCACTGAAGCTTTCTTT
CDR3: CASSLPPSTEAFF

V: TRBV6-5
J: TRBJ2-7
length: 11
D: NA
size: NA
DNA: TGTGCCAGCAGTAGTGCTGGCGAGCAGTACTTC
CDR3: CASSSAGEQYF

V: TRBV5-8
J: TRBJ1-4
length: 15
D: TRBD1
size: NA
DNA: TGTGCCAGCAGCCCTGGGACAGGGACGGAGGAAAAACTGTTTTTT
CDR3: CASSPGTGTEEKLFF

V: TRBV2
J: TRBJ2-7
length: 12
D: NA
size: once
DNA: TGTGCCAGCGGCAATTTAGTCTACGAGCAGTACTTC
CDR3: CASGNLVYEQYF

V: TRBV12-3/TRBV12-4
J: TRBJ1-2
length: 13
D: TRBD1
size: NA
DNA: TGTGCCAGCAGCACAGGGGGCTTGGAGGGCTACACCTTC
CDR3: CASSTGGLEGYTF

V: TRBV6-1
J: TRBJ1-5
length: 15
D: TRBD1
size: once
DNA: TGTGCCAGCAGACTCTACAGGGGCGGCAATCAGCCCCAGCATTTT
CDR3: CASRLYRGGNQPQHF

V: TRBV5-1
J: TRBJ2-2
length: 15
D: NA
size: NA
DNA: TGCGCCAGCAGCTTGGATGGGAGGAACACCGGGGAGCTGTTTTTT
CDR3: CASSLDGRNTGELFF

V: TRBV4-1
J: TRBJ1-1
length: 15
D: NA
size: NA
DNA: TGCGCCAGCAGCCAAGAGGTACCAGGGCGGGCTGAAGCTTTCTTT
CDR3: CASSQEVPGRAEAFF

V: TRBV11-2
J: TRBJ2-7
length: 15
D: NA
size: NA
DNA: TGTGCCAGCAGCCCGGTAACGGACAACGACTACGAGCAGTACTTC
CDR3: CASSPVTDNDYEQYF

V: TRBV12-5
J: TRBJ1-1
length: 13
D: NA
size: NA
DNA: TGTGCTAGTGGTTTGGCCATAATCGGTGAAGCTTTCTTT
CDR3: CASGLAIIGEAFF

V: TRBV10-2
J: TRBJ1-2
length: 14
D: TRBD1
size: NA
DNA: TGCGCCAGCAGTTCGACAGGGGACAACTATGGCTACACCTTC
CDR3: CASSSTGDNYGYTF

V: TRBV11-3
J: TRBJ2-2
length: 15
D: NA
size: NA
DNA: TGTGCCAGCAGCTTAGGAGGTCCGAACACCGGGGAGCTGTTTTTT
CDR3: CASSLGGPNTGELFF

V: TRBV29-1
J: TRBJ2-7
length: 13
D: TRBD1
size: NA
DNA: TGCAGCGCCCAGGGGACAGGGTCCTACGAGCAGTACTTC
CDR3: CSAQGTGSYEQYF

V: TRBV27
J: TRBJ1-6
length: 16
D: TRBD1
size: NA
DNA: TGTGCCAGCACCCGGGACAGGGTCTCCTATAATTCACCCCTCCACTTT
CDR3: CASTRDRVSYNSPLHF

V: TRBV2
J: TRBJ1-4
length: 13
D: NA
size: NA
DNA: TGTGCCAGCAGTGAGGGGTTTTGGGAAAAACTGTTTTTT
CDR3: CASSEGFWEKLFF

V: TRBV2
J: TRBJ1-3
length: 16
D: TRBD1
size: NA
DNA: TGTGCCAGCAGCCACGACAGGGGGAGCTCTGGAAACACCATATATTTT
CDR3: CASSHDRGSSGNTIYF

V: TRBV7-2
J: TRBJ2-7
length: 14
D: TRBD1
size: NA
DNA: TGTGCCAGCAGCGCTCGACAGGGTCTCTACGAGCAGTACTTC
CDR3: CASSARQGLYEQYF